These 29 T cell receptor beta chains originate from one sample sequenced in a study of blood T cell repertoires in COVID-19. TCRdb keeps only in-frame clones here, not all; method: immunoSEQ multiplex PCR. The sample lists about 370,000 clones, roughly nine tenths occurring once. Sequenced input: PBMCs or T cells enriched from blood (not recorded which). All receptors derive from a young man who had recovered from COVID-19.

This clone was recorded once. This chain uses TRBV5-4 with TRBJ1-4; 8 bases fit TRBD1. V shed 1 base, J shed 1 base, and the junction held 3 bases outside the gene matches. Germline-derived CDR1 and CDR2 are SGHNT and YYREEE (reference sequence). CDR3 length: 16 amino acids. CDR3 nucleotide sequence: TGTGCCAGCAGCTTGCAGGGGGCGGGAACTAATGAAAAACTGTTTTTT. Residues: CASSLQGAGTNEKLFF.

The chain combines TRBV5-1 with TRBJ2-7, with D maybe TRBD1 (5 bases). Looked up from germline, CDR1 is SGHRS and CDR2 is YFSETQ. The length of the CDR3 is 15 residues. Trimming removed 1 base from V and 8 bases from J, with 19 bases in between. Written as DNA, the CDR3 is TGCGCCAGCAGCTTGAGTGATCGTAACAGGCAAAAGCAGTACTTC. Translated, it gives CASSLSDRNRQKQYF.

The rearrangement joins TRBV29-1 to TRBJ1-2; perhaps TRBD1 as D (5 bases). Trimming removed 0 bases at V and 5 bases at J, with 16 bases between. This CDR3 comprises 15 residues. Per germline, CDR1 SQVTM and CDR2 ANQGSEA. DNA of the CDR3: TGCAGCGTTGAAGATGGGCAGGGCCAGGGTTATGGCTACACCTTC. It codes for CSVEDGQGQGYGYTF.

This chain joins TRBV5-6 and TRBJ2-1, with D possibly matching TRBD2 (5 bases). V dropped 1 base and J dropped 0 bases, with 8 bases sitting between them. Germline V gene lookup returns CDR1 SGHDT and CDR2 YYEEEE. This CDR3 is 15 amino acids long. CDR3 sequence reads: CASSLIRGSYNEQFF. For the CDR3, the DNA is TGTGCCAGCAGCTTGATCCGGGGCTCCTACAATGAGCAGTTCTTC.

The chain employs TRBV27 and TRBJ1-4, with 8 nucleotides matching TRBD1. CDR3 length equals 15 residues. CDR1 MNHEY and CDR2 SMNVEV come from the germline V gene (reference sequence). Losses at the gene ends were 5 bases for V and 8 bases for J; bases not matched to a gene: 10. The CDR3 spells CASSSDRGRREKLFF. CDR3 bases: TGTGCCAGCAGTAGCGACAGGGGCCGGAGAGAAAAACTGTTTTTT.

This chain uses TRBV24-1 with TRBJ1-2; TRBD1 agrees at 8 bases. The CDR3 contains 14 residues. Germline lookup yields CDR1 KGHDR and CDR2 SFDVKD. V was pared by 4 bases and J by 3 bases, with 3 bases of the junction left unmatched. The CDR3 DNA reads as TGTGCCACCAGTGACCAGGGACAGGACTATGGCTACACCTTC. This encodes CATSDQGQDYGYTF.

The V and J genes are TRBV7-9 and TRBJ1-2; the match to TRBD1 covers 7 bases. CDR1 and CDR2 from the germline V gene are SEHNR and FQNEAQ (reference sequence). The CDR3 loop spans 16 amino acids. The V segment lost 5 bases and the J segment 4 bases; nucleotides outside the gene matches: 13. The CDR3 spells CASSPYTPTGRYGYTF. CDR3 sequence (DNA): TGTGCCAGCAGCCCTTACACCCCGACAGGGCGCTATGGCTACACCTTC.

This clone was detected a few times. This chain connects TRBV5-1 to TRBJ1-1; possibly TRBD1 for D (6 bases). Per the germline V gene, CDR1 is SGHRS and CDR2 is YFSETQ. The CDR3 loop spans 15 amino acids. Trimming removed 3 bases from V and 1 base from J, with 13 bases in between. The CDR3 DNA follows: TGCGCCAGCAGCTCCCTTTCGACAGGGAACACTGAAGCTTTCTTT. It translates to CASSSLSTGNTEAFF.

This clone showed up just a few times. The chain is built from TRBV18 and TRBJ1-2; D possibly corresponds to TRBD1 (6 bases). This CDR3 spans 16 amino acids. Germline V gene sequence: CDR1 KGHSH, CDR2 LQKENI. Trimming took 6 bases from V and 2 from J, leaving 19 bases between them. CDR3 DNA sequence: TGTGCCAGCTCTCCCGTAGGGCAGGGGACGAACTATGGCTACACCTTC. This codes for CASSPVGQGTNYGYTF.

In DNA, the CDR3 is TGTGCCAGCAGCCCCCAACTGGGGGCCTATACGCAGTATTTT. It translates to CASSPQLGAYTQYF. The V call is TRBV5-8, the J call TRBJ2-3; D is perhaps TRBD1 (6 bases). This CDR3 has 14 residues. Looked up from germline, CDR1 is SGHTS and CDR2 is YDEGEE. V was trimmed by 4 bases and J by 7 bases, leaving 16 bases between them.

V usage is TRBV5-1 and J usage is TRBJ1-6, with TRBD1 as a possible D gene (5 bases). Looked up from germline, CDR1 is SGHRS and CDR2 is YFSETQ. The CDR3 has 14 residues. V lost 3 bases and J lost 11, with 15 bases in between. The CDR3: CASSSHGGDTPLHF. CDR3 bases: TGCGCCAGCAGCTCCCATGGGGGGGATACACCCCTCCACTTT.

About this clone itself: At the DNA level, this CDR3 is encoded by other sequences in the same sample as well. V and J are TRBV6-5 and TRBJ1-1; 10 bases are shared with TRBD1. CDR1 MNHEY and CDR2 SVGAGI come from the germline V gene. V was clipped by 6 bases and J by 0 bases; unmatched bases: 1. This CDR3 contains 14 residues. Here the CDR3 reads CASRDRGMNTEAFF. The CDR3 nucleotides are TGTGCCAGCAGGGACAGGGGGATGAACACTGAAGCTTTCTTT.

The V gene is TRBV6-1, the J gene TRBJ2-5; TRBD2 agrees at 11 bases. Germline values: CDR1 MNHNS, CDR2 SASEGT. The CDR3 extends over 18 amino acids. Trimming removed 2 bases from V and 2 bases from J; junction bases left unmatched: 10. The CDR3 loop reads CASSEWVASGGPQETQYF. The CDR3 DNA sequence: TGTGCCAGCAGTGAATGGGTGGCTAGCGGGGGGCCACAAGAGACCCAGTACTTC.

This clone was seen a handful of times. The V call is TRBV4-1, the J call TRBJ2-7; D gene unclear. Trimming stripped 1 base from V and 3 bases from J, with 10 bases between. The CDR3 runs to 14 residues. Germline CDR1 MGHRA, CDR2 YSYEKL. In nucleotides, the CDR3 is TGCGCCAGCAGCCAAGCGCAAACTGTCTACGAGCAGTACTTC. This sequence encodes CASSQAQTVYEQYF.

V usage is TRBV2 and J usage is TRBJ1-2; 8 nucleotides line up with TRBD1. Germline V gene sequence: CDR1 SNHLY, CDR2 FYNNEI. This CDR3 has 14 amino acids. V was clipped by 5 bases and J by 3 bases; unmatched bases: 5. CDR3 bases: TGTGCCAGCAGTTCGGACAGGGCCGACTATGGCTACACCTTC. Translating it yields CASSSDRADYGYTF.

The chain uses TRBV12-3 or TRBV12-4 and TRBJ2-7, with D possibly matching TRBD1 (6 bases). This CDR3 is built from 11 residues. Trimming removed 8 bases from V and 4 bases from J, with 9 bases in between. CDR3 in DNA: TGTGCCAGCTCCGGACAGTACGAGCAGTACTTC. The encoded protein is CASSGQYEQYF.

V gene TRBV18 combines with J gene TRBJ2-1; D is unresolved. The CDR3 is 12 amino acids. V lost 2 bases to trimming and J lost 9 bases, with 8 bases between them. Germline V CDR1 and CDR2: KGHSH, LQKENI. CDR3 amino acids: CASSPSGFEQFF. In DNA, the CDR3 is TGTGCCAGCTCACCATCGGGTTTTGAGCAGTTCTTC.

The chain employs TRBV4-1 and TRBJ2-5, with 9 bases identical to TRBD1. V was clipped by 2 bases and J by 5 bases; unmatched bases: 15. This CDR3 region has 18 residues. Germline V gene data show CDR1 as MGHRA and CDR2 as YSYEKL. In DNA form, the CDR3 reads TGCGCCAGCAGCCAACCAACTAACAGGGGGCGCGGTGGGGAGACCCAGTACTTC. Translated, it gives CASSQPTNRGRGGETQYF.

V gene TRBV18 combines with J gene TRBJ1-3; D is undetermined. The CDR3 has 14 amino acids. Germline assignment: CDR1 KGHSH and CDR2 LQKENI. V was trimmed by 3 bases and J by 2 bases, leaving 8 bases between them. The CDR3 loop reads CASSPDMTGNTIYF. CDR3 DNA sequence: TGTGCCAGCTCACCTGACATGACTGGAAACACCATATATTTT.

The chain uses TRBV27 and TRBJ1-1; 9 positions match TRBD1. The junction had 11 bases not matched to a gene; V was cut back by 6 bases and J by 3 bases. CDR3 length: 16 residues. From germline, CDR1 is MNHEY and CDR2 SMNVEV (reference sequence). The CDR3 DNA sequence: TGTGCCAGCAGGAGGGACAGGGCCTACAGGGACACTGAAGCTTTCTTT. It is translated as CASRRDRAYRDTEAFF.

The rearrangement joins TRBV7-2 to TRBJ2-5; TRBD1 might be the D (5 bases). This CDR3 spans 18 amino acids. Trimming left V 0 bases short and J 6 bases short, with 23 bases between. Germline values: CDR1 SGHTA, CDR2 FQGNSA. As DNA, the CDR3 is TGTGCCAGCAGCTTAGCTTCGGCTAGATTGGGGTGGGGCAAGACCCAGTACTTC. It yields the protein CASSLASARLGWGKTQYF.

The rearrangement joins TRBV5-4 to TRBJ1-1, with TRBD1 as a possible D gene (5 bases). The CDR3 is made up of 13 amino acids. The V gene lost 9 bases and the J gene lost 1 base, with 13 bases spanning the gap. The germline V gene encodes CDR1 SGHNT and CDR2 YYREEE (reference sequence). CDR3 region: CAIANTGNTEAFF. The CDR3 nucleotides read TGTGCCATCGCTAACACAGGGAACACTGAAGCTTTCTTT. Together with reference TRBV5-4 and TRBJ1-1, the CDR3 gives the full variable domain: ETGVTQSPTHLIKTRGQQVTLRCSSQSGHNTVSWYQQALGQGPQFIFQYYREEENGRGNFPPRFSGLQFPNYSSELNVNALELDDSALYLCAIANTGNTEAFFGQGTRLTVV.

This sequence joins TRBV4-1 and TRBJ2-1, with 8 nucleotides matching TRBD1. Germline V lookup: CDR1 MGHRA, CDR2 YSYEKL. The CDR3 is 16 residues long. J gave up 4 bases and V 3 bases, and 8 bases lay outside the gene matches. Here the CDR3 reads CASSQVDRGPYNEQFF. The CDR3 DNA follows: TGCGCCAGCAGCCAGGTCGACAGGGGTCCTTACAATGAGCAGTTCTTC.

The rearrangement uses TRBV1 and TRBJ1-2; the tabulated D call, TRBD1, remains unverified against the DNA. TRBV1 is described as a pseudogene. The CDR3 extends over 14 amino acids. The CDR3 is CTSRPGQANYGYTF. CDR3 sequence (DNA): TGCACCAGCAGACCGGGACAGGCTAACTATGGCTACACCTTC.

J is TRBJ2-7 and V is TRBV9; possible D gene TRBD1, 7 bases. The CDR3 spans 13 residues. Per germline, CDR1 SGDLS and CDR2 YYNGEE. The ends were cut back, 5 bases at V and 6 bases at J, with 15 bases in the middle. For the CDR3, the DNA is TGTGCCAGCAGTAAGCAGGGGGGAAGCGAGCAGTACTTC. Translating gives CASSKQGGSEQYF. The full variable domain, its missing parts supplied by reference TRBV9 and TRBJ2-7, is DSGVTQTPKHLITATGQRVTLRCSPRSGDLSVYWYQQSLDQGLQFLIQYYNGEERAKGNILERFSAQQFPDLHSELNLSSLELGDSALYFCASSKQGGSEQYFGPGTRLTVT.

CDR3 region: CASSFRDRGNTIYF. The CDR3 coding sequence is TGCGCCAGCAGCTTCCGGGACAGAGGAAACACCATATATTTT. The V call is TRBV5-1, the J call TRBJ1-3; 7 nucleotides agree with TRBD1. The CDR3 runs to 14 residues. Germline trimming cut 2 bases from V and 4 bases from J; bases unmatched to any gene: 3. The germline V gene has CDR1 SGHRS and CDR2 YFSETQ.

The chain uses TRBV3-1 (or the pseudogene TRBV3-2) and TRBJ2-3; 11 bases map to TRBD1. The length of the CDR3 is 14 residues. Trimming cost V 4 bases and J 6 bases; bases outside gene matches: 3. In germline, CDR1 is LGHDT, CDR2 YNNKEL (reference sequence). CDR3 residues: CASSPRDRGDTQYF. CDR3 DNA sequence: TGTGCCAGCAGCCCCCGGGACAGGGGGGATACGCAGTATTTT.

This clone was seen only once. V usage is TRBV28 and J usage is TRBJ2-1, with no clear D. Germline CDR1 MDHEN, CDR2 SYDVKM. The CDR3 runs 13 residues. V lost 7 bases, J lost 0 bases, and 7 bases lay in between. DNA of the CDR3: TGTGCCAGCATCGAAGCCTCCTACAATGAGCAGTTCTTC. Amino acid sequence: CASIEASYNEQFF.

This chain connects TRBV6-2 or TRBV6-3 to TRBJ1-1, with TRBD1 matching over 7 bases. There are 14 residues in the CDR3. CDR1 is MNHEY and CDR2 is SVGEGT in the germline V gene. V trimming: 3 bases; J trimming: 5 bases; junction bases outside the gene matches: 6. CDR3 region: CASSYRDSRTEAFF. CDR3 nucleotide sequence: TGTGCCAGCAGTTATAGGGACAGCAGGACTGAAGCTTTCTTT.